This T cell receptor (beta chain) originates from a study of blood T cell repertoires in COVID-19 (dated by TCRdb to between 2020 and 2021). Background on the whole study: Collaborator samples came from the United States, Italy and Spain and covered acute and convalescent phases of COVID-19. Where HLA class I and class II types were available, the types were taken from metadata supplied by the sample provider, not from assay-based typing. Nearly every sample came with metadata listing a de-identified subject ID, COVID-19 status, age in years and sex. The prospective study material was composed of cDNA or gDNA derived from T cells, B-cell-depleted T cells, or PBMCs. Samples were obtained from the ongoing ImmuneRACE study (first 160 participants) and from some 1,200 subjects provided by 6 global collaborators. The dataset comprised deeply sampled blood TCRbeta repertoires from subjects exposed to, actively infected with, or recovered from COVID-19. The repertoires were released in a freely available public database meant as a resource for research on the immune response to SARS-CoV-2.

The immunoSEQ Assay, a bias-controlled multiplex PCR, was used to amplify TCRbeta CDR3 regions from genomic DNA. The original pipeline was this. The number of nucleated cells in each sample was estimated from the amplification of reference gene primers within the assay. To quantify the absolute abundance of each unique TCRbeta CDR3 rearrangement, sequence reads were collapsed and filtered. For each sample, productive Simpson clonality was calculated as the square root of Simpson's diversity index over productive rearrangements. This immuneACCESS table, as held by TCRdb, lists in-frame sequences with V and J called but not all clones. Of the missing ones, under half trace to an unresolved V gene in checked studies; the others have no known cause. That table gives V, J and clone size, and the DNA gave D and trimming. The sample table lists about 350,000 clones, roughly 90% of them with a count of one. The biggest ten clones account for roughly 6.6% of the sample.

One collaborating source in Seattle enrolled patients during active infection and followed them longitudinally through the course of disease. The collaborating institutions used their own protocols to collect whole blood in K2EDTA tubes. For TCRbeta analysis, collaborators shipped samples as frozen whole blood, isolated PBMCs, or DNA extracted from either of those sample types. Remarks on this clone: Its antigen is currently not known. Per-nucleotide qualities are absent, and no much larger clonotype sits a single base away.

Results and caveats for the whole study, not just this receptor: The amount of clinical and demographic metadata varied by source and participant and was provided uncurated.

The germline V gene (reference sequence) sets CDR1 to GTSNPN and CDR2 to SVGIG. Trimming takes 3 bases off V and 1 base off J; junction bases not matched to a gene: 6. The CDR3 sequence holds 15 residues, the cysteine and phenylalanine included. This entry keeps only the CDR3 DNA: 45 bases, framed from base 1. Rearrangement joined TRBV30 to TRBJ2-3; TRBD2 aligns with 8 central bases. The sequencing input was peripheral blood. The receptor was derived from a woman in her sixties or seventies with COVID-19, enrolled during active disease. The sequenced DNA: TGTGCCTGGAGACCCCCGGGACTAGGCACAGATACGCAGTATTTT. Translation gives CAWRPPGLGTDTQYF.